The source of this TCR beta chain is a study of vaccination and CD4 T cells after COVID-19. At the Johns Hopkins FTIC core, DNA taken from cultured CD4+ T cells was sequenced by way of the Oncomine TCR Beta short-read assay. TCRdb reanalysed the PCR reads using MiXCR and keeps one entry per CDR3 protein. The sample comprises 7,500 or so distinct CDR3 sequences, about a fifth of which are singletons, and roughly 9.1% rests with the top ten. Points on this clonotype: What it recognizes is unknown. With a much larger clone just one base away, this may be a read error.

Specified treatment: approximately 9-day PBMC culture with coronavirus spike peptide pools or control peptides (ViraFEST assay). The clonotype comes from a human donor who had recovered from COVID-19. The sequencing here drew on CD4+ T cells from blood, cultured in vitro, taken after SARS-CoV-2 vaccination.

The CDR3, as DNA: TGTGCCAGCAGCCAGGACAGGGGGCGAGAGATCCAGTACTTC. This gives the protein CASSQDRGREIQYF. The gene calls are TRBV7-2 and TRBJ2-5; TRBD1 aligns across 11 bases. CDR3 length: 14 residues. Germline CDR1 and CDR2: SGHTA and FQGNSA.